Shown below are 26 T cell receptor beta chains from a single sample sequenced in a study of OX40 agonist ivuxolimab in advanced cancers. TCRdb's table, derived via immunoSEQ multiplex PCR, lists solely in-frame clones and lacks some. The sample holds about 84,000 clones, 75% to 90% seen once. The sequences come from CD4+ or CD8+ T cells sorted from blood, collected in a trial of the OX40 agonist ivuxolimab. These receptors all come from an adult with an advanced solid tumor such as melanoma, head and neck, liver or kidney cancer.

The rearrangement joins TRBV7-3 to TRBJ1-1; D gene unclear. The V end was cut by 1 base, the J end by 4 bases, with 7 bases between. The CDR3 totals 13 residues. CDR1 and CDR2 from the germline V gene are SGHTA and FQGTGA. CDR3 DNA sequence: TGTGCCAGCAGCTTAAGGTGGAGCACTGAAGCTTTCTTT. This gives the protein CASSLRWSTEAFF.

The V and J genes are TRBV30 and TRBJ1-1; D call uncertain. Germline V gene lookup returns CDR1 GTSNPN and CDR2 SVGIG (reference sequence). The CDR3 is made up of 12 amino acids. Trimming removed 2 bases from V and 5 bases from J, with 9 bases in between. CDR3 nucleotides: TGTGCCTGGAGTATGTTGGGTACTGAAGCTTTCTTT. Its protein is CAWSMLGTEAFF.

V gene TRBV6-4 combines with J gene TRBJ2-5; 9 bases line up with TRBD2. The germline V gene has CDR1 MRHNA and CDR2 SNTAGT. CDR3 length: 16 amino acids. V was pared by 8 bases and J by 4 bases, with 14 bases of the junction left unmatched. The CDR3 DNA sequence: TGTGCCAGCGAGTTGGGGGTGGGACTAGCCCCAGAGACCCAGTACTTC. Its translation: CASELGVGLAPETQYF.

In its sample, this clone was seen once. The V and J genes are TRBV5-5 and TRBJ2-1, with TRBD2 as a possible D gene (6 bases). In germline, CDR1 is SGHKS, CDR2 YYEKEE (reference sequence). Trimming took off 3 bases at V and 5 bases at J, with 9 bases between the two ends. There are 13 residues in the CDR3. The CDR3 nucleotides are TGTGCCAGCAGCTCTTGGAGGGACAATGAGCAGTTCTTC. Protein product: CASSSWRDNEQFF.

This clone was observed once. The chain couples TRBV9 to TRBJ2-7, with 8 bases fitting TRBD2. CDR3 length: 14 residues. V was clipped by 4 bases and J by 7 bases; unmatched bases: 10. Germline V gene sequence: CDR1 SGDLS, CDR2 YYNGEE. The CDR3 DNA follows: TGTGCCAGCAGCCTTACCGGGGGGGCCGGTGAGCAGTACTTC. It is translated as CASSLTGGAGEQYF.

The V gene is TRBV28, the J gene TRBJ2-4; D uncertain. The CDR3 covers 14 residues. The germline gives CDR1 MDHEN, CDR2 SYDVKM. The V gene lost 2 bases and the J gene lost 1 base, with 6 bases spanning the gap. Here the CDR3 reads CASSLRFAKNIQYF. The DNA for the CDR3 is TGTGCCAGCAGTTTACGGTTCGCCAAAAACATTCAGTACTTC.

Only one count was recorded for this clone. The CDR3 DNA follows: TGTGCCATCAGCCCTTCGGGGAGGCCCCCCGGGGAGCTGTTTTTT. Amino acids: CAISPSGRPPGELFF. The chain couples TRBV10-3 to TRBJ2-2, with D possibly being TRBD2 (6 bases). Germline V CDR1 and CDR2: ENHRY, SYGVKD. The length of the CDR3 is 15 residues. The V end lost 6 bases, the J end lost 6 bases, and 17 bases lay between the germline ends.

The chain uses TRBV7-2 and TRBJ1-2; possible D gene TRBD1, 6 bases. Trimming stripped 5 bases from V and 5 bases from J, with 12 bases between. The CDR3 has 13 residues. CDR1 is SGHTA, CDR2 FQGNSA, per germline. In nucleotides, the CDR3 is TGTGCCAGCAGCCTCCCGGGGGCTTATGGCTACACCTTC. Translated, it gives CASSLPGAYGYTF.

This clone has a handful of counts. This chain links TRBV2 with TRBJ2-2; no reliable D call. Germline CDR1 reads SNHLY; CDR2 reads FYNNEI. The CDR3 spans 12 residues. The CDR3 spells CVTAGSTGELFF. In nucleotides, the CDR3 is TGTGTCACCGCAGGTAGTACCGGGGAGCTGTTTTTT.

The chain uses TRBV6-5 and TRBJ1-4; TRBD1 is a possible D gene (6 bases). This CDR3 contains 15 residues. The germline V and J ends were trimmed by 4 bases and 4 bases, with 13 bases remaining between them. Germline CDR1 MNHEY, CDR2 SVGAGI. The CDR3 here is CASSSTGLGNEKLFF. CDR3 DNA sequence: TGTGCCAGCAGTTCCACAGGGCTTGGTAATGAAAAACTGTTTTTT.

The chain has TRBV19 and TRBJ1-5; no definite D call. Between the trimmed V and J ends, which lost 3 bases and 7 bases, there was a span of 10 bases. The CDR3 consists of 13 residues. Germline CDR1 and CDR2: LNHDA and SQIVND (reference sequence). The CDR3 here is CASSIRGSQPQHF. CDR3 in DNA: TGTGCCAGTAGTATCCGAGGGAGCCAGCCCCAGCATTTT.

The gene calls are TRBV4-2 and TRBJ2-3; TRBD2 is a possible D gene (6 bases). Germline CDR1 reads LGHNA; CDR2 reads YNFKEQ. Trimming pared 0 bases from V and 4 bases from J, leaving 11 bases between. The CDR3 totals 15 residues. Here the CDR3 reads CASSQETASADTQYF. The DNA of the CDR3 is TGTGCCAGCAGCCAAGAGACGGCTAGCGCAGATACGCAGTATTTT.

The chain links TRBV4-3 to TRBJ2-3; 7 bases are shared with TRBD1. The CDR3 loop spans 17 amino acids. After removal of 0 bases from V and 1 base from J, the junction contained 7 bases not matched to a gene. Germline loops: CDR1 LGHNA, CDR2 YSLEER. CDR3: CASSQDRRGPRTDTQYF. The CDR3 DNA reads as TGCGCCAGCAGCCAAGATAGAAGGGGGCCGCGCACAGATACGCAGTATTTT.

The chain recombines TRBV6-5 with TRBJ1-3; D is perhaps TRBD1 (5 bases). Germline CDR1 MNHEY, CDR2 SVGAGI. This CDR3 has 14 amino acids. Trimming removed 6 bases at V and 8 bases at J, with 17 bases between. The CDR3 nucleotides are TGTGCCAGCAGACGGATGACAGCTGCGGACACCATATATTTT. Protein product: CASRRMTAADTIYF.

The V gene is TRBV10-3, the J gene TRBJ2-7, with TRBD1 as a possible D gene (5 bases). V lost 3 bases and J lost 2, with 8 bases in between. The CDR3 runs 13 residues. CDR1 is ENHRY and CDR2 is SYGVKD in the germline V gene. This CDR3 reads CAISDDSPYEQYF. The CDR3 DNA sequence: TGTGCCATCAGTGACGACAGTCCCTACGAGCAGTACTTC.

V and J are TRBV5-1 and TRBJ2-3; D might be TRBD2 (7 bases). The germline V gene encodes CDR1 SGHRS and CDR2 YFSETQ. CDR3 length equals 15 residues. Trimming stripped 0 bases from V and 2 bases from J, with 10 bases between. For the CDR3, the DNA is TGCGCCAGCAGCTTGGACGGGGGGCCCACAGATACGCAGTATTTT. This gives the protein CASSLDGGPTDTQYF.

This chain links TRBV6-5 with TRBJ2-7, with 7 positions matching TRBD1. J lost 0 bases, V lost 2 bases, and 7 bases had no gene match. The CDR3 extends over 16 amino acids. Germline-derived CDR1 and CDR2 are MNHEY and SVGAGI. CDR3 DNA: TGTGCCAGCAGTTACAAGACAGGGAGAGGCTCCTACGAGCAGTACTTC. It codes for CASSYKTGRGSYEQYF.

The chain links TRBV14 to TRBJ1-1; 7 bases agree with TRBD1. Germline trimming cut 0 bases from V and 1 base from J; bases unmatched to any gene: 5. Germline V gives CDR1 SGHDN, CDR2 FVKESK. This CDR3 has 16 amino acids. In nucleotides, the CDR3 is TGTGCCAGCAGCCAAGAGAGGGGGCTGAGGAACACTGAAGCTTTCTTT. Its protein is CASSQERGLRNTEAFF.

This clone was counted only a few times. The chain combines TRBV19 with TRBJ1-6, with D perhaps matching TRBD1 (5 bases). This CDR3 is built from 18 residues. Trimming stripped 5 bases from V and 1 base from J, with 18 bases between. Germline CDR1 LNHDA, CDR2 SQIVND (reference sequence). The CDR3 protein is CASSARGSGLSYNSPLHF. The CDR3 coding sequence is TGTGCCAGTAGTGCCCGGGGGAGTGGCCTATCCTATAATTCACCCCTCCACTTT. Using reference TRBV19 and TRBJ1-6 for the parts outside the CDR3, the full variable domain is DGGITQSPKYLFRKEGQNVTLSCEQNLNHDAMYWYRQDPGQGLRLIYYSQIVNDFQKGDIAEGYSVSREKKESFPLTVTSAQKNPTAFYLCASSARGSGLSYNSPLHFGNGTRLTVT.

The gene calls are TRBV6-1 and TRBJ1-5; the D is unclear. There are 11 residues in the CDR3. Trimming cost V 5 bases and J 4 bases, with 3 bases left between them. Looked up from germline, CDR1 is MNHNS and CDR2 is SASEGT. The DNA of the CDR3 is TGTGCCAGCAGTCTAAATCAGCCCCAGCATTTT. Its protein product is CASSLNQPQHF.

This chain links TRBV28 with TRBJ1-2; 8 bases match TRBD1. J gave up 4 bases and V 7 bases, and 5 bases lay outside the gene matches. Germline V gives CDR1 MDHEN, CDR2 SYDVKM. The CDR3 totals 13 residues. The CDR3 spells CASTQDRVYGYTF. The CDR3 nucleotides are TGTGCCAGCACCCAGGACAGGGTCTATGGCTACACCTTC.

The chain links TRBV15 to TRBJ1-6; unclear D gene. The CDR3 contains 13 residues. Germline CDR1 reads LNHNV; CDR2 reads YYDKDF (reference sequence). Trimming shortened V by 0 bases and J by 9 bases, and 6 bases separated the two germline ends. CDR3 nucleotide sequence: TGTGCCACCAGCAGAGACAATCGTTCACCCCTCCACTTT. It is translated as CATSRDNRSPLHF. Drawing the rest from reference TRBV15 and TRBJ1-6, the complete variable domain is DAMVIQNPRYQVTQFGKPVTLSCSQTLNHNVMYWYQQKSSQAPKLLFHYYDKDFNNEADTPDNFQSRRPNTSFCFLDIRSPGLGDTAMYLCATSRDNRSPLHFGNGTRLTVT.

This clone has a single count. V and J are TRBV6-1 and TRBJ2-7, with D possibly TRBD1 on 5 matching bases. Germline assignment: CDR1 MNHNS and CDR2 SASEGT. Trimming removed 0 bases from V and 4 bases from J, with 10 bases in between. The CDR3 is 14 residues long. The CDR3 spells CASSEAVRGYEQYV. The CDR3 DNA reads TGTGCCAGCAGTGAAGCGGTTAGGGGTTACGAGCAGTACGTC.

The gene calls are TRBV18 and TRBJ1-6, with 7 positions matching TRBD1. Germline loops: CDR1 KGHSH, CDR2 LQKENI. CDR3 length: 16 amino acids. With V trimmed by 3 bases and J by 0 bases, 2 bases remained unmatched. CDR3 coding DNA: TGTGCCAGCTCACCGGACAGGAGCTCCTATAATTCACCCCTCCACTTT. This codes for CASSPDRSSYNSPLHF.

The rearrangement joins TRBV5-1 to TRBJ1-1; 9 nucleotides align to TRBD1. V shed 4 bases, J shed 3 bases, and the junction held 7 bases outside the gene matches. The germline V gene encodes CDR1 SGHRS and CDR2 YFSETQ. The CDR3 spans 15 residues. This CDR3 is CASSERTGVDTEAFF. The CDR3 region has the DNA TGCGCCAGCAGCGAAAGGACAGGGGTGGACACTGAAGCTTTCTTT. The complete variable domain, with remaining parts taken from reference TRBV5-1 and TRBJ1-1, reads KAGVTQTPRYLIKTRGQQVTLSCSPISGHRSVSWYQQTPGQGLQFLFEYFSETQRNKGNFPGRFSGRQFSNSRSEMNVSTLELGDSALYLCASSERTGVDTEAFFGQGTRLTVV.

This clone was observed once. The chain uses TRBV7-3 and TRBJ2-3; perhaps TRBD1 as D (7 bases). Germline V CDR1 and CDR2: SGHTA, FQGTGA. Trimming left V 6 bases short and J 4 bases short, with 17 bases between. CDR3 length equals 15 residues. Written as DNA, the CDR3 is TGTGCCAGCAGTTCACAAGGAGGGGGCGCAGATACGCAGTATTTT. Amino acids: CASSSQGGGADTQYF.